This TCR beta chain was recorded in a study of blood T cell repertoires in COVID-19. Study-wide background: The samples span acute and convalescent COVID-19 from the United States, Italy and Spain. The cDNA or gDNA used as material had been derived from T cells, B-cell-depleted T cells, or PBMCs.

In Seattle, patients joined the study during active infection and were tracked longitudinally. The CDR3 has 14 residues. CDR1 is SEHNR and CDR2 is FQNEAQ in the germline V gene (reference sequence). The V and J ends lost 4 bases and 1 base, in that order; junction bases with no gene match: 3. In the original processing: Amplifying reference gene primers gave estimates of nucleated cell counts. Profiling relied on immunoSEQ multiplex PCR, and the TCRdb table lists in-frame clones only, not all of them. V, J and clone size are taken as reported in that table, and D and trimming were inferred from the DNA itself. The sample lists about 410,000 clones, about nine tenths seen once, with 1.5% to 1.8% in the top ten.

The source material was peripheral blood. This chain connects TRBV7-9 to TRBJ1-1, with 7 bases aligning to TRBD1. The receptor was isolated from a middle-aged woman with COVID-19, enrolled during active disease. The DNA for the CDR3 is TGTGCCAGCAGCTCGCACAGGGGGAACACTGAAGCTTTCTTT. Translation: CASSSHRGNTEAFF.